These 10 T cell receptor beta chains were sequenced from one sample in a study of cytomegalovirus exposure and HLA in healthy donors. With 60 Vbeta and 13 Jbeta primers, the PCR was carried out. Clones were read by immunoSEQ multiplex PCR, and TCRdb kept only the in-frame ones, dropping some. Of around 250,000 clones in the sample, approximately 82% are singletons; the top ten hold around 8.3%. The sequencing sample was made of PBMCs. These TCRs come from a woman aged 60 to 75 in good health and CMV-seropositive.

Here the CDR3 reads CASSQDPKVRGLQPQHF. The CDR3 bases are TGCGCCAGCAGCCAAGACCCGAAGGTTAGGGGGCTTCAGCCCCAGCATTTT. The chain links TRBV4-1 to TRBJ1-5; 7 nucleotides agree with TRBD1. Germline assignment: CDR1 MGHRA and CDR2 YSYEKL. CDR3 length: 17 residues. J was trimmed by 6 bases and V by 0 bases; bases with no gene match: 11.

This clone has more than one count but fewer than ten. The chain couples TRBV27 to TRBJ2-7, with D possibly being TRBD1 (6 bases). CDR1 is MNHEY and CDR2 is SMNVEV in the germline V gene (reference sequence). This CDR3 has 15 amino acids. V lost 6 bases and J 2 bases, leaving 17 bases between the germline ends. The CDR3 region has the DNA TGTGCCAGCAGCATAAAGCCGGACAGAACCTACGAGCAGTACTTC. Encoded protein: CASSIKPDRTYEQYF.

This chain uses TRBV28 with TRBJ2-7; maybe TRBD2 (5 bases). V lost 5 bases, J lost 0 bases, and 14 bases lay in between. CDR1 and CDR2 from the germline V gene are MDHEN and SYDVKM. The CDR3 runs 15 residues. CDR3 nucleotides: TGTGCCAGCAGTCCCCTATTAGCGCCCTCCTACGAGCAGTACTTC. Amino acid sequence: CASSPLLAPSYEQYF.

The chain carries TRBV7-9 and TRBJ2-1, with TRBD2 matching over 9 bases. Losses at the gene ends were 4 bases for V and 4 bases for J; bases not matched to a gene: 8. This CDR3 has 16 amino acids. CDR1 is SEHNR and CDR2 is FQNEAQ in the germline V gene (reference sequence). The CDR3 DNA sequence: TGTGCCAGCAGCTCTCCGGGACTAGCCTCATACAATGAGCAGTTCTTC. It translates to CASSSPGLASYNEQFF.

The chain employs TRBV29-1 and TRBJ2-1; the D is unclear. CDR3 length: 13 amino acids. CDR1 SQVTM and CDR2 ANQGSEA come from the germline V gene. V shed 4 bases and J shed 5 bases, with 12 bases lying between them. CDR3 region: CSVVRVLDNEQFF. The CDR3 region has the DNA TGCAGCGTTGTTCGTGTGCTAGACAATGAGCAGTTCTTC.

This clone appeared a single time. The gene calls are TRBV11-3 and TRBJ2-7; 8 bases agree with TRBD1. The CDR3 has 13 amino acids. V was pared by 3 bases and J by 5 bases, with 3 bases of the junction left unmatched. Looked up from germline, CDR1 is SGHNT and CDR2 is YENEEA. The CDR3 loop reads CASSLDRDHEQYF. For the CDR3, the DNA is TGTGCCAGCAGCTTGGACAGGGACCACGAGCAGTACTTC.

DNA of the CDR3: TGTGCCAGCAGCCGAGGGGGTATATCCTACGAGCAGTACTTC. This codes for CASSRGGISYEQYF. The J gene is TRBJ2-7, the V gene TRBV7-2; possibly TRBD1 for D (6 bases). The CDR3 is 14 amino acids. Germline V lookup: CDR1 SGHTA, CDR2 FQGNSA. Trimming removed 5 bases at V and 1 base at J, with 12 bases between.

CDR3 nucleotide sequence: TGCGCCAGCAGCCAAGTCGGGACACCTTATTCACCCCTCCACTTT. Its protein is CASSQVGTPYSPLHF. The V gene is TRBV4-1, the J gene TRBJ1-6, with D maybe TRBD1 (6 bases). The V end lost 1 base, the J end lost 8 bases, and 12 bases lay between the germline ends. Germline V gives CDR1 MGHRA, CDR2 YSYEKL. This CDR3 has 15 residues.

A few counts support this clone. V usage is TRBV7-8 and J usage is TRBJ2-7; 7 bases are shared with TRBD1. Germline CDR1 reads SGHVS; CDR2 reads FQNEAQ. CDR3 size: 15 residues. V was pared by 1 base and J by 3 bases, with 6 bases of the junction left unmatched. The CDR3 coding sequence is TGTGCCAGCAGCTTAGTGGGGGCAGGGGGCTACGAGCAGTACTTC. Its translation: CASSLVGAGGYEQYF.

The chain uses TRBV28 and TRBJ2-6, with a possible D match to TRBD1 (6 bases). CDR1 MDHEN and CDR2 SYDVKM come from the germline V gene. The CDR3 is 19 residues long. Trimming removed 4 bases at V and 0 bases at J, with 19 bases between. CDR3: CASSSPGGELLSGANVLTF. The CDR3 DNA follows: TGTGCCAGCAGTTCACCTGGGGGCGAACTGCTCTCTGGGGCCAACGTCCTGACTTTC. Supplemented by reference TRBV28 and TRBJ2-6, the full variable domain reads DVKVTQSSRYLVKRTGEKVFLECVQDMDHENMFWYRQDPGLGLRLIYFSYDVKMKEKGDIPEGYSVSREKKERFSLILESASTNQTSMYLCASSSPGGELLSGANVLTFGAGSRLTVL.